This T cell receptor (beta chain) was captured by sequencing in a study of circulating CD8 cells and anti-PD-1 response in melanoma (dated by TCRdb to the early 2020s). Study-level background: Patients received nivolumab intravenously at 3 mg/kg every 2 weeks. The melanoma cohort had some 13 patients, seven of whom got anti-PD-1 as first-line therapy, while the other six had previously had targeted therapy or immunotherapy. Patients with complete or partial responses were classified as responders, and patients with stable or progressive disease (RECIST v1.1) were classified as non-responders. The TCR repertoire analysis was performed on approximately 11 melanoma patients, comprising 7 non-responders and 4 responders. PD-1 on on-treatment samples was detected using a biotinylated anti-human IgG4 antibody.

Comment on this clonotype: Its antigen is not yet known. No per-base quality is available; no much larger clone lies one base away.

The CDR3 runs 15 residues from the cysteine to the phenylalanine. CDR3 DNA only is kept here, 45 bases in frame from base 1. The trim is 1 base for V and 1 base for J, with a gap of 11 bases between the germline ends. CDR1 and CDR2, per the germline V gene (reference sequence), are SGHNT and YYREEE. A BD FACSAria II cell sorter was used to sort four subsets, defined by PD-1 and/or TIGIT, from live CD3+CD8+TCRalphabeta+ cells. To characterize how relevant each subset is to anti-PD-1 therapy response, circulating CD8 T cells were sorted into four subsets based on PD-1 and TIGIT expression. For every sorted CD8 T-cell subset, sequencing covered both the TCR alpha and the TCR beta chains. Peripheral blood was collected before the first anti-PD-1 injection, after two injections and after four injections. Ficoll gradient centrifugation was used to isolate PBMCs immediately. Until use, PBMCs were stored frozen in liquid nitrogen in RPMI containing roughly 20% FCS and approximately 9.1% DMSO. After thawing, PBMCs were stained with a viability dye and with antibodies against CD3, CD8alpha, TCRalphabeta, PD-1 and TIGIT. The RNeasy Kit was used to extract total RNA, and all samples came in with a RIN above 7.

Here is what the overall study found, with its caveats: Tumor material was not accessible, so tumor reactivity was assessed by peptide assays on expanded sorted subsets instead. Between subsets, repertoires were largely private, with fewer than 7% of TRB clonotypes shared at M1, and the highest sharing was seen between DPOS and TIGIT. The DNEG repertoire had the highest diversity, the PD-1 and DPOS repertoires had similar and higher clonality, and the TIGIT repertoires had the lowest diversity. Only baseline and M1 samples from a small cohort with few responders were used in the published TCR repertoire comparisons. Because of limited material, replicates were generally not included when the experiments were performed. The authors pointed out that the cohort included both treatment-naive and previously treated patients, and that this mix could influence the results.

For sequencing, a NextSeq 500 was employed. The QIAseq Immune Repertoire RNA Library Kit, Human TCR Panel, was used to prepare TCR libraries from about 15 ng of total RNA. TCR libraries were sequenced on an Illumina NextSeq with a Mid Output V2 kit, and asymmetric 261x41 paired-end reads were used. Each TCR library was diluted to 4 nM, after which the TCR libraries were pooled, denatured and loaded at roughly 0.98 pM. In the original analysis: TCR FASTQ files were processed in the QIAGEN GeneGlobe Data Analysis Center, with downstream analysis in R 3.5.2. Clonality was calculated as one minus the Shannon entropy normalized by the log of the number of unique productive sequences. TRA or TRB clonotypes differing in abundance between baseline and M1 were identified within each subset by Fisher exact tests at 5% FDR. Clonotypes with differential abundance were put into four groups: emerging, expanding, contracting or non-expanding/contracting. Morisita's overlap index was used to measure repertoire overlap between patients. TCRdb redid the processing of the public reads, applying fastp at Q25 and MiXCR, and retained in-frame beta chains. Every entry covers one CDR3 protein and lists the most common genes and DNA from its rows. TCRdb, not the authors, supplied the V and J calls. The sample records around 500 distinct CDR3 sequences, approximately 9.1% of which are singletons. The ten largest clonotypes hold about 39% of the sample.

The origin of this receptor is a human donor with melanoma. The chain is assembled from TRBV5-4 and TRBJ1-1; 5 matching bases give a weak D call of TRBD1. The input for sequencing was CD8+ T cells from PBMCs, taken at baseline or after one month of anti-PD-1 therapy (not recorded which). The bases are TGTGCCAGCAGCTTGAGACAGACCGGGAACACTGAAGCTTTCTTT. This translates into CASSLRQTGNTEAFF.